This section outlines one T cell receptor beta chain sequence together with its context. Its specificity is not known. Coverage ceases 3 residues before the CDR3 finishes, and the germline J gene fills in the end. This entry belongs to a study of T cells in women clearing cervical HPV infection. At the level of the study: Donors had HPV16-related CIN3 or worse; 2 had invasive cancer. Study-level points and caveats: Timing of associations relative to infection is unclear; T-cell subsets were not isolated. Controls had more TRBV6-7 (0.16%) than cases (about 0.11%).

Assay: immunoSEQ multiplex PCR; the TCRdb copy retains only in-frame clones and omits some. Recorded for this sample: about 26,000 clones. The trim removed 5 bases at V and 6 bases at J, leaving 5 bases unmatched. CDR1 is SQVTM and CDR2 is ANQGSEA in the germline V gene. This CDR3 has 12 residues. Cervical HPV DNA detected by MY09/MY11 PCR, typed by dot-blot. J is TRBJ2-3 and V is TRBV29-1, with 7 bases identical to TRBD2. The sequenced material came from blood buffy coat. The sequence was obtained from a woman between 18 and 69 years old with a cervical HPV16 infection that either progressed to CIN3+ or cleared (not recorded which). The CDR3 DNA, read in part, is TGCAGCGTTCAGCGGGAACACGATACG. It is translated as CSVQREHDT. The whole CDR3 protein is CSVQREHDTQYF.